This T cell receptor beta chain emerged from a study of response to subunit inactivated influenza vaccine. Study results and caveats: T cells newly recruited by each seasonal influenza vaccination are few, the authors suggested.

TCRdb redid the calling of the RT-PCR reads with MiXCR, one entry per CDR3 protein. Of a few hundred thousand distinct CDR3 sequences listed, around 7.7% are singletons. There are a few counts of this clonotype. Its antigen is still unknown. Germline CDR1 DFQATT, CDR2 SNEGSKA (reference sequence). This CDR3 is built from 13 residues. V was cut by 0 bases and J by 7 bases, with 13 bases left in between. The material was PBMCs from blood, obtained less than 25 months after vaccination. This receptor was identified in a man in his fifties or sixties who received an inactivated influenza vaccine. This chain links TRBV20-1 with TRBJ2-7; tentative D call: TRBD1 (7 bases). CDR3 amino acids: CSARDPGGWEQYF. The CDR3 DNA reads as TGCAGTGCTAGAGATCCAGGGGGGTGGGAGCAGTACTTC.